The clone carrying this TCR beta chain showed up many times. This sample is part of a study of Graves' ophthalmopathy and Graves' hyperthyroidism. V was clipped by 7 bases and J by 0 bases, with 16 bases between them. CDR1 and CDR2 (germline): MNHEY, SVGEGT. CDR3 size: 15 residues. Amplified material comprised TCR beta CDR3 regions derived from RNA transcripts. RT-PCR with HTBI primers came first, then second-round multiplex PCR. TCRdb reanalysed the multiplex PCR reads using MiXCR and keeps one entry per CDR3 protein. The sample holds 350,000 to 450,000 distinct CDR3 sequences, roughly 20% seen once. The chain uses TRBV6-2 or TRBV6-3 and TRBJ2-7, with D perhaps TRBD1 or TRBD2 (6 bases each). The TCR sequence derives from a woman aged 18-29 years with stable Graves' hyperthyroidism. Sequencing was done on a sample of peripheral blood. Here the CDR3 reads CASTAGHSSSYEQYF. DNA for the CDR3: TGTGCCAGCACCGCGGGACATTCGAGCTCCTACGAGCAGTACTTC.